This T cell receptor (beta chain) emerged from a study of blood T cell repertoires in COVID-19. Study at large: COVID-19 samples collected from the United States, Italy and Spain covered acute and convalescent phases.

CDR1 LGHNA and CDR2 YSLEER come from the germline V gene. The CDR3 is 14 amino acids. V lost 0 bases to trimming and J lost 5 bases, with 10 bases between them. Authors' processing steps: The assay estimated nucleated cells by amplifying reference gene primers. Using immunoSEQ multiplex PCR, the repertoire was profiled, and TCRdb retains in-frame clones only, with some absent. That table supplies the V and J calls and clone size; D and trimming were determined from the DNA. The sample has 250,000 or so clones, approximately 86% seen once. The rearrangement links TRBV4-3 to TRBJ1-2; D call uncertain. This TCR was sampled from a man between 25 and 39 years old with active or convalescent COVID-19. Material for sequencing was peripheral blood. The CDR3 is CASSQDYLDYGYTF. CDR3 bases: TGCGCCAGCAGCCAAGACTATCTAGATTATGGCTACACCTTC.